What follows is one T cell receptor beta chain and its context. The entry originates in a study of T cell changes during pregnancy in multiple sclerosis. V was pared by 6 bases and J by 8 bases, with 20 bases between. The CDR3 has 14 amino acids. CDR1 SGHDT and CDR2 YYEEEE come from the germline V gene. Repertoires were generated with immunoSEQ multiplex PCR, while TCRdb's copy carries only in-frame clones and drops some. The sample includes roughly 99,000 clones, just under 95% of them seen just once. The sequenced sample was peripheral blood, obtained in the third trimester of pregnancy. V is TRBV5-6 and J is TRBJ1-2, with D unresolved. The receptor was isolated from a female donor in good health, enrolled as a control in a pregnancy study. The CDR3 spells CASNLGDSVRGYTF. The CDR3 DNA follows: TGTGCCAGCAACCTTGGTGACTCGGTTCGCGGCTACACCTTC.